Below, 6 T cell receptor beta chains from the same sample are listed, as sequenced in a study of cytomegalovirus exposure and HLA in healthy donors. The study ran its PCR with 60 Vbeta and 13 Jbeta primers. Data came from immunoSEQ multiplex PCR; TCRdb stores just in-frame clones and leaves some out. The table shows approximately 200,000 clones, with 79% occurring only once. The sequenced sample consisted of PBMCs. Every receptor here comes from a girl under 18 in good health and CMV-seropositive.

The chain links TRBV4-3 to TRBJ2-6; D might be TRBD1 (5 bases). Germline-derived CDR1 and CDR2 are LGHNA and YSLEER. V was pared by 1 base and J by 2 bases, with 9 bases between. The CDR3 has 16 residues. CDR3 amino acids: CASSQAQGTGANVLTF. DNA of the CDR3: TGCGCCAGCAGCCAAGCCCAGGGAACTGGGGCCAACGTCCTGACTTTC.

The genes are TRBV5-1 and TRBJ2-2; D is perhaps TRBD1 (5 bases). CDR1 and CDR2 (germline): SGHRS, YFSETQ. The CDR3 runs 13 residues. V was pared by 8 bases and J by 6 bases, with 14 bases between. CDR3 in DNA: TGCGCCAGTACGACAGCCCAACCCGGGGAGCTGTTTTTT. It codes for CASTTAQPGELFF.

The gene calls are TRBV5-1 and TRBJ2-1; TRBD1 might be the D (5 bases). V was pared by 0 bases and J by 1 base, with 8 bases between. Germline V gene sequence: CDR1 SGHRS, CDR2 YFSETQ. The CDR3 extends over 15 amino acids. In nucleotides, the CDR3 is TGCGCCAGCAGCTTGGACAGGAGTTCCTACAATGAGCAGTTCTTC. Translated, it gives CASSLDRSSYNEQFF.

The rearrangement joins TRBV10-3 to TRBJ2-5; 7 bases match TRBD1. Germline V gene data show CDR1 as ENHRY and CDR2 as SYGVKD. This CDR3 region has 15 residues. Trimming cost V 1 base and J 1 base; bases outside gene matches: 3. The DNA of the CDR3 is TGTGCCATCAGTGAGTTTCAGGGGGTCCAAGAGACCCAGTACTTC. Translation: CAISEFQGVQETQYF.

This chain uses TRBV4-3 with TRBJ2-1, with D perhaps matching TRBD2 (6 bases). Trimming took off 1 base at V and 4 bases at J, with 11 bases between the two ends. This CDR3 is 15 amino acids long. The germline CDR1 and CDR2 sequences are LGHNA and YSLEER. The CDR3 loop is CASSQAGGDYNEQFF. The CDR3, as DNA: TGCGCCAGCAGCCAAGCTGGAGGGGATTACAATGAGCAGTTCTTC.

This rearrangement joins TRBV9 to TRBJ2-7; D remains unclear. The CDR3 loop spans 14 amino acids. CDR1 is SGDLS, CDR2 YYNGEE, per germline. With 4 bases removed from V and 5 bases from J, the gap between germline ends came to 16 bases. CDR3 residues: CASSSYDASHEQYF. The CDR3 nucleotides read TGTGCCAGCAGCTCCTACGATGCGAGCCACGAGCAGTACTTC.